This T cell receptor (beta chain) came from a study of PD-1 blockade in mismatch repair-deficient tumors. A few pembrolizumab responders had their TCRs sequenced. Trimming took 0 bases from V and 0 from J, leaving 7 bases between them. The CDR3 has 15 residues. CDR1 is SGDLS, CDR2 YYNGEE, per germline. Clones were read by immunoSEQ multiplex PCR, and TCRdb kept only the in-frame ones, dropping some. The table shows 100,000 or so clones, with approximately 80% occurring only once. The chain uses TRBV9 and TRBJ2-1; no reliable D call. The sample consisted of peripheral blood, taken about 36 weeks after starting pembrolizumab. This TCR came from an adult with mismatch repair-deficient cancer. Here the CDR3 DNA reads TGTGCCAGCAGCGTAGATGCTAGCTCCTACAATGAGCAGTTCTTC. Protein product: CASSVDASSYNEQFF.